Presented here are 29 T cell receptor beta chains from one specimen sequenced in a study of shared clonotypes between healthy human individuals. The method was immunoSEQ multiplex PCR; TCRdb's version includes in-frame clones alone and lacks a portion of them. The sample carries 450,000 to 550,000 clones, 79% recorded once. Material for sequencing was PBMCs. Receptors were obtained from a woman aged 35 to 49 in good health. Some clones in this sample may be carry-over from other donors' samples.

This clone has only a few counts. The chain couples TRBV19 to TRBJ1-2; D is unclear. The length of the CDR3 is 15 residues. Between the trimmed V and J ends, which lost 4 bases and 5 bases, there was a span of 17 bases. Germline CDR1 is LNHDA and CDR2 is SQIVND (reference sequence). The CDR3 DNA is TGTGCCAGTAGTACCGTCGACGTAAGGGCTTATGGCTACACCTTC. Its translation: CASSTVDVRAYGYTF.

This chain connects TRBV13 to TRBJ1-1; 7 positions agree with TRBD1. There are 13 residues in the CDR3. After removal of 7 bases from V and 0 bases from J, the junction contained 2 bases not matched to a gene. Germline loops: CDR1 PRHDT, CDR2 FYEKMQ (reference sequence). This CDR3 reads CASTRGMNTEAFF. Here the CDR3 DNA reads TGTGCCAGCACCAGGGGGATGAACACTGAAGCTTTCTTT.

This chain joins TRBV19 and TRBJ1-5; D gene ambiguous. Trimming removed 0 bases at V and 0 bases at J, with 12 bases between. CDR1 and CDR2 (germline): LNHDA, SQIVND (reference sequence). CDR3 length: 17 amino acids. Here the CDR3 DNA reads TGTGCCAGTAGTATAGATCCACCTTTCTATAGCAATCAGCCCCAGCATTTT. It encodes CASSIDPPFYSNQPQHF.

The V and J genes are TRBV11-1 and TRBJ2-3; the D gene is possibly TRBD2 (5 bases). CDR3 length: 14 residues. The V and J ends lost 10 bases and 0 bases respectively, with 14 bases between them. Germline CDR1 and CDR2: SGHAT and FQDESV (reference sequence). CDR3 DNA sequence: TGTGCCACTGGGGAGCAGGCTAGCACAGATACGCAGTATTTT. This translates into CATGEQASTDTQYF.

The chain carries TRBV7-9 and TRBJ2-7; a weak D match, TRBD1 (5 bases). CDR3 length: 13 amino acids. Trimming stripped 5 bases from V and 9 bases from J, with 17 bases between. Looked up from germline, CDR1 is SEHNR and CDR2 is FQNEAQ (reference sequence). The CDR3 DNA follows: TGTGCCAGCAGCGGACGGGCTGGACATTGGCAGTACTTC. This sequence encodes CASSGRAGHWQYF. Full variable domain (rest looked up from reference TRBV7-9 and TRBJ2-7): DTGVSQNPRHKITKRGQNVTFRCDPISEHNRLYWYRQTLGQGPEFLTYFQNEAQLEKSRLLSDRFSAERPKGSFSTLEIQRTEQGDSAMYLCASSGRAGHWQYFGPGTRLTVT.

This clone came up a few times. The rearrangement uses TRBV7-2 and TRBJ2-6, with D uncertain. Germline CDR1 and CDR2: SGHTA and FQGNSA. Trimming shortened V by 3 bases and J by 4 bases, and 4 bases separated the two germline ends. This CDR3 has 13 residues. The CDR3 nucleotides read TGTGCCAGCAGCTTTCTGGGGGCCAACGTCCTGACTTTC. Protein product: CASSFLGANVLTF.

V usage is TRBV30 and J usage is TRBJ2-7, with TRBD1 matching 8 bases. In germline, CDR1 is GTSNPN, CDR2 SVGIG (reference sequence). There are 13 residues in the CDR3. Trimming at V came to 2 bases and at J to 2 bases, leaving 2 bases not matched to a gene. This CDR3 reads CAWSKDRAYEQYF. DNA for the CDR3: TGTGCCTGGAGTAAGGACAGGGCCTACGAGCAGTACTTC.

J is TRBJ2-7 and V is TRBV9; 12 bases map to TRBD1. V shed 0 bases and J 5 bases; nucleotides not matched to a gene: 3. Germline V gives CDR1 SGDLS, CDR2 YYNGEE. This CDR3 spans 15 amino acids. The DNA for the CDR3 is TGTGCCAGCAGCGTAGCAGGGACAGGGGGCAACGAGCAGTACTTC. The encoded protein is CASSVAGTGGNEQYF.

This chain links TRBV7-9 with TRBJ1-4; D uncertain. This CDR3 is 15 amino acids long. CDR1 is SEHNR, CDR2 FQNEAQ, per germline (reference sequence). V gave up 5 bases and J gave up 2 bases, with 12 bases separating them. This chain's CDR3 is CASSPRGDTNEKLFF. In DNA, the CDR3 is TGTGCCAGCAGCCCGAGAGGAGATACTAATGAAAAACTGTTTTTT.

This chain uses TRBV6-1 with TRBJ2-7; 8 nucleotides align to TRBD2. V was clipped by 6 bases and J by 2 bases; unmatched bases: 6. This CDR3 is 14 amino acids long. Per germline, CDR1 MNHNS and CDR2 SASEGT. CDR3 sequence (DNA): TGTGCCAGCAGCTCGGGGGGGGACCCCTACGAGCAGTACTTC. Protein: CASSSGGDPYEQYF.

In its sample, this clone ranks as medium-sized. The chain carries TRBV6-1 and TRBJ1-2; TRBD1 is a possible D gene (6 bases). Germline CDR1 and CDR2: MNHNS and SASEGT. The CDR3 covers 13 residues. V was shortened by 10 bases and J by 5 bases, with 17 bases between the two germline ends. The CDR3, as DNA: TGTGCCATCGAGGGAGGGGGGAATTATGGCTACACCTTC. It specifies CAIEGGGNYGYTF.

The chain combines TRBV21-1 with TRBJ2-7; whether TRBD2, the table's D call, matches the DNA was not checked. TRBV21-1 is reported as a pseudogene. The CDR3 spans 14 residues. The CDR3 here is CASSKCAGGYEQYF. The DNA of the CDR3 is TGTGCCAGCAGCAAATGTGCGGGAGGTTACGAGCAGTACTTC.

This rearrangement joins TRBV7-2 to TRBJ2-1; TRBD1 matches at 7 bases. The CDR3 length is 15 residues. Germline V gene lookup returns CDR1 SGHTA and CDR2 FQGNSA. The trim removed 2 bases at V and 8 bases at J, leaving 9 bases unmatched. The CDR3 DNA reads TGTGCCAGCAGCTTATGGGGACAGTCTATAGATGAGCAGTTCTTC. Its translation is CASSLWGQSIDEQFF.

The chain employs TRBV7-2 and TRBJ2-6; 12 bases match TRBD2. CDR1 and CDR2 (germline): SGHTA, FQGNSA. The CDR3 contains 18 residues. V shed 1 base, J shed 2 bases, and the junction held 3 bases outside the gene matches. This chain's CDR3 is CASSLGGLAGTGANVLTF. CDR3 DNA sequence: TGTGCCAGCAGCTTAGGAGGACTAGCGGGAACTGGGGCCAACGTCCTGACTTTC. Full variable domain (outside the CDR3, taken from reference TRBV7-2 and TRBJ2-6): GAGVSQSPSNKVTEKGKDVELRCDPISGHTALYWYRQSLGQGLEFLIYFQGNSAPDKSGLPSDRFSAERTGGSVSTLTIQRTQQEDSAVYLCASSLGGLAGTGANVLTFGAGSRLTVL.

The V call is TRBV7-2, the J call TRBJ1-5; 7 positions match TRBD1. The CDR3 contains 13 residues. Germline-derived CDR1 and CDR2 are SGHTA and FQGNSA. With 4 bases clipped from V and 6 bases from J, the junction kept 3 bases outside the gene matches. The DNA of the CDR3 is TGTGCCAGCAGCTCGGGGACAGCTCAGCCCCAGCATTTT. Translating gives CASSSGTAQPQHF.

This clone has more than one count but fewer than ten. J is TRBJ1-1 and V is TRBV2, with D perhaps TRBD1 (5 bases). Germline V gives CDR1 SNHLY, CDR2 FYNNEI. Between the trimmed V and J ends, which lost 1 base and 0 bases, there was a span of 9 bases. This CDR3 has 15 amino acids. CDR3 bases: TGTGCCAGCAGTGAAGTGGGACCGTTGAACACTGAAGCTTTCTTT. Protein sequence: CASSEVGPLNTEAFF.

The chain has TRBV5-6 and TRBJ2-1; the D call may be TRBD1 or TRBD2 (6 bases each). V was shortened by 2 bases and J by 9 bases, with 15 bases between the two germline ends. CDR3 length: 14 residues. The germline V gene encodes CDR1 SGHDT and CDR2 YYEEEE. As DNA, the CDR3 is TGTGCCAGCAGCTTCGCGGGAAGGGGGAGTGAGCAGTTCTTC. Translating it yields CASSFAGRGSEQFF.

CDR3 coding DNA: TGTGCCAGCAGCTCAGGGACAGGGGGCTTTGCAGATACGCAGTATTTT. It yields the protein CASSSGTGGFADTQYF. The V call is TRBV7-6, the J call TRBJ2-3; the match to TRBD1 covers 12 bases. Looked up from germline, CDR1 is SGHVS and CDR2 is FNYEAQ. The CDR3 totals 16 residues. V shed 4 bases and J 4 bases; nucleotides not matched to a gene: 6.

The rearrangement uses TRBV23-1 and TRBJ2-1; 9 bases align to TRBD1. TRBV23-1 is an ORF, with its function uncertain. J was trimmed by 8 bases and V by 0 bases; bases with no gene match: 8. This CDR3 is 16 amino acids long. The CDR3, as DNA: TGCGCCAGCAGTCAATCGATGGGACAGGGCACGTATGAGCAGTTCTTC. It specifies CASSQSMGQGTYEQFF.

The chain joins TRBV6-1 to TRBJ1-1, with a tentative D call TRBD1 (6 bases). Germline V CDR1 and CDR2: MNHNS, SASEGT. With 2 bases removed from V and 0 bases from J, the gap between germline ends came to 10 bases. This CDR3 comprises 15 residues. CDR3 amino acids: CASSEPGHMNTEAFF. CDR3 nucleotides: TGTGCCAGCAGTGAACCGGGACATATGAACACTGAAGCTTTCTTT.

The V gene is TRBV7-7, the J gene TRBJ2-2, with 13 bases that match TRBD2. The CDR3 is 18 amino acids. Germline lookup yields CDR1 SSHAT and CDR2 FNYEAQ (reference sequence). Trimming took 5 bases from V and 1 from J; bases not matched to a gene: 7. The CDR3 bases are TGTGCCAGCAGCCCCCGACTAGCGGGAGGCTTGAACACCGGGGAGCTGTTTTTT. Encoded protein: CASSPRLAGGLNTGELFF.

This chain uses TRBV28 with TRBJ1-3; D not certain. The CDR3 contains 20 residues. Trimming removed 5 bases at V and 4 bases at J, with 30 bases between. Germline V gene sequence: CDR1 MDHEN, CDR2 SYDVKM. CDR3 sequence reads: CASSPPLRPLSPTLGNTIYF. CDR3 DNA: TGTGCCAGCAGTCCCCCTTTACGGCCCCTTAGCCCGACCCTGGGAAACACCATATATTTT.

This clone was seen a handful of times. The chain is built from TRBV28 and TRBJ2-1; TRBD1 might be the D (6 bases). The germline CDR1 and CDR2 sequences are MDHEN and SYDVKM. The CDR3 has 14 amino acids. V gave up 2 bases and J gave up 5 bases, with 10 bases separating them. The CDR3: CASSLPQGHNEQFF. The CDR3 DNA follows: TGTGCCAGCAGTTTACCACAGGGCCACAATGAGCAGTTCTTC.

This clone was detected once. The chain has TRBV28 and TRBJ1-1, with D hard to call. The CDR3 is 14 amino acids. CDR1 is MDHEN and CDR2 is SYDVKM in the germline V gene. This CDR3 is CATSRDTPNTEAFF. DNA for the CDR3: TGTGCTACCTCGAGAGACACCCCGAACACTGAAGCTTTCTTT.

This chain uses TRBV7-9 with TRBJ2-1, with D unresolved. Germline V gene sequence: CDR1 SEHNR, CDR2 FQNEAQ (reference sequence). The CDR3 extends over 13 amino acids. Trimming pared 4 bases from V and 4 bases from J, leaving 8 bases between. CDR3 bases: TGTGCCAGCAGCTCAGAAGGTTACAATGAGCAGTTCTTC. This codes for CASSSEGYNEQFF.

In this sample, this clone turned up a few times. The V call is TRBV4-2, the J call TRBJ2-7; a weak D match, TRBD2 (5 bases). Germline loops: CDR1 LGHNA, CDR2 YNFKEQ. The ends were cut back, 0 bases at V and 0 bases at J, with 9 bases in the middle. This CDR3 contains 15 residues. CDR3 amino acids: CASSQDQGSSYEQYF. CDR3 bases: TGTGCCAGCAGCCAAGATCAAGGGAGCTCCTACGAGCAGTACTTC.

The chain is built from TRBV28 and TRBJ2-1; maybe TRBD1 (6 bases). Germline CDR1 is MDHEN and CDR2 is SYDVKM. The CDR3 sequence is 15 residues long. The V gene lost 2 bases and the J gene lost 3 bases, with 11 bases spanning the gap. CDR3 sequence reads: CASSLGRDNYNEQFF. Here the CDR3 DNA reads TGTGCCAGCAGTTTAGGTCGGGACAACTACAATGAGCAGTTCTTC.

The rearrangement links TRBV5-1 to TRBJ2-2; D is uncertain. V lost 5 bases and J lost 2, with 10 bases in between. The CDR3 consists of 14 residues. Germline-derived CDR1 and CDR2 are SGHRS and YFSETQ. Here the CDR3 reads CASRAGANTGELFF. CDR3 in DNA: TGCGCCAGCAGGGCAGGCGCTAACACCGGGGAGCTGTTTTTT.

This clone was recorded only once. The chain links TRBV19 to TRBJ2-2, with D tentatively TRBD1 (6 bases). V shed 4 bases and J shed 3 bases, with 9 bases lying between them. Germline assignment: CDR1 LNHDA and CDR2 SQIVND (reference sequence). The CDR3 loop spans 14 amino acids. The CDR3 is CASSTAGDTGELFF. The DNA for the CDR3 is TGTGCCAGTAGTACGGCAGGGGACACCGGGGAGCTGTTTTTT.